What follows are 8 T cell receptor beta chains derived from one specimen sequenced in a study of blood T cells in healthy people across ages. Then a second PCR, running about 6 to 11 cycles, was carried out with a sample-barcoded 5' primer and a J-beta primer mix. One entry per CDR3 protein results from TCRdb running MiXCR on the 5' RACE reads. The data contain roughly 1,700,000 distinct CDR3 sequences, over 25% of them singletons. Source material: blood. The receptors here all came from a woman aged 25 to 39 in good health.

This clonotype has just a few counts. V usage is TRBV28 and J usage is TRBJ2-7; 11 nucleotides align to TRBD1. The CDR3 is 15 residues long. After removal of 7 bases from V and 6 bases from J, the junction contained 11 bases not matched to a gene. Per the germline V gene, CDR1 is MDHEN and CDR2 is SYDVKM. The DNA of the CDR3 is TGTGCCAGCATAGGTGGACAGGGGGCGTGGGGCGAGCAGTACTTC. Protein sequence: CASIGGQGAWGEQYF.

The chain carries TRBV6-5 and TRBJ2-7, with 7 bases identical to TRBD1. CDR3 length equals 16 residues. Losses at the gene ends were 5 bases for V and 2 bases for J; bases not matched to a gene: 12. Germline assignment: CDR1 MNHEY and CDR2 SVGAGI. The CDR3 here is CASSPRARGMAYEQYF. The CDR3 DNA reads TGTGCCAGCAGTCCCAGGGCCAGGGGGATGGCCTACGAGCAGTACTTC.

V is TRBV12-3 or TRBV12-4 and J is TRBJ1-1; D ambiguous. The ends were cut back, 8 bases at V and 3 bases at J, with 13 bases in the middle. This CDR3 is built from 13 residues. The chain's CDR3 is CASLNRADTEAFF. DNA of the CDR3: TGTGCCAGCCTCAATCGGGCAGACACTGAAGCTTTCTTT.

This clonotype was found a few times. The rearrangement links TRBV18 to TRBJ2-5; TRBD1 might be the D (6 bases). The V gene's germline CDR1 is KGHSH and CDR2 LQKENI. Trimming stripped 9 bases from V and 1 base from J, with 15 bases between. The CDR3 is made up of 14 amino acids. The CDR3 reads CASTPRGIQETQYF. CDR3 bases: TGTGCCAGTACCCCAAGGGGGATCCAAGAGACCCAGTACTTC.

V gene TRBV12-3 or TRBV12-4 combines with J gene TRBJ2-2; no reliable D call. Trimming took off 5 bases at V and 5 bases at J, with 12 bases between the two ends. The CDR3 covers 14 residues. This CDR3 is CASSMTKTTGELFF. DNA of the CDR3: TGTGCCAGCAGTATGACAAAGACGACCGGGGAGCTGTTTTTT.

About this clonotype: Possible read error: a much larger clone is one base away. The gene calls are TRBV6-1 and TRBJ2-1; 15 bases fit TRBD2. Germline trimming cut 5 bases from V and 13 bases from J; bases unmatched to any gene: 12. Germline CDR1 and CDR2: MNHNS and SASEGT. The CDR3 spans 16 residues. CDR3 in DNA: TGTGCCAGCAGTACACAGGGACTAGCGGGAGGAGAGACCCAGTTCTTC. Translation: CASSTQGLAGGETQFF.

This clonotype was detected only a few times. The J gene is TRBJ2-7, the V gene TRBV5-6; no definite D call. The V end was cut by 5 bases, the J end by 2 bases, with 11 bases between. This CDR3 is built from 13 residues. Germline V CDR1 and CDR2: SGHDT, YYEEEE. The chain's CDR3 is CASSGANPYEQYF. In DNA form, the CDR3 reads TGTGCCAGCAGTGGAGCGAATCCCTACGAGCAGTACTTC.

This clonotype was detected only a few times. V gene TRBV2 combines with J gene TRBJ2-2; 7 bases line up with TRBD1. CDR1 is SNHLY and CDR2 is FYNNEI in the germline V gene. V gave up 6 bases and J gave up 7 bases; unmatched junction bases: 5. The CDR3 spans 13 residues. CDR3 DNA sequence: TGTGCCAGCAGAGGGGACAGTGGCGGGGAGCTGTTTTTT. It yields the protein CASRGDSGGELFF.